This TCR beta chain was recovered during a study of blood T cells in healthy people across ages (dated by TCRdb to 2014 to 2015). Background on the whole study: In model experiments, template switching captured roughly one uniquely barcoded TCR beta cDNA molecule for every two T cells. Using deep sequencing normalized with unique cDNA molecular identifiers, the study measured how TCR beta repertoire diversity changes with age. The donors were divided into four age groups: young (average roughly 17 years), middle-aged (around 37), aged (about 56) and long-lived (approximately 74). Donors of different ages were randomly distributed across sequencing lanes to avoid experimental bias. Two additional independent replicas of 1 million unique cDNA reads from the same blood draw were analyzed for two donors (one aged 18 to 30 and one aged 80 or older).

Donors were around 37 systemically healthy Caucasian individuals from Russia aged about 6 to 100 years. Ten milliliters of peripheral blood were collected from each donor into EDTA-treated Vacutainer tubes. Ficoll-Paque density-gradient centrifugation was used to isolate PBMCs, with at least 7 million per sample. Trizol reagent was used to extract total RNA from PBMCs, with at least 6 micrograms per sample. The percentages of naive CD45RAhigh/CD27high T cells were determined by flow cytometry on a PBMC aliquot from every donor. The research as a whole found: Because the CMV infection status of the donors was unknown, age-related changes in expanded clonotypes may potentially have been confounded. Observed TCR beta diversity correlated strongly with the percentage of naive T cells measured by flow cytometry. The long-lived group showed more naive CD4+ T cells, fewer expanded clones and increased TCR diversity than the aged group, suggesting age selection. Because profiling used bulk unsorted PBMCs, naive and antigen-experienced compartments could not be compared conclusively. Observed TCR beta diversity per million T cells fell roughly linearly with age, and a significant reduction was already apparent by age about 38. Estimates of total diversity based on one million sequenced T cells were considered lower bounds and underestimates.

Libraries came from 5' RACE. The sequencer listed for this sample is Illumina HiSeq 2500. A second PCR of about 6 to 11 cycles was run with a J-beta primer mix and a sample-barcoded 5' primer. A template-switch 5' adaptor carrying 12 random nucleotides introduced a unique molecular identifier onto each TCR beta cDNA molecule. Each sample yielded at least 2.5 million CDR3-containing paired-end reads. The Mint cDNA synthesis kit, primed by a TRBC-specific oligonucleotide, was used to synthesize first-strand cDNA from all RNA. Following uracil-DNA glycosylase treatment, a first 18-cycle PCR with universal primers M1SS and BC2_uni_R was performed on all cDNA. The authors processed their data as follows. Each sample was normalized by randomly selecting 1 million high-quality reads, each carrying a distinct molecular identifier. Reads with shared molecular identifiers were discarded instead of being binned into consensus sequences. CDR3 identification, clonotype clustering and error correction used MiTCR with a Q25 quality threshold and the strictest error-elimination algorithm. A nonparametric unseen species model using Euler transformation provided a lower-bound estimate of total TCR beta diversity. Through fastp at Q25 and MiXCR, TCRdb rebuilt clones from the public reads, retaining in-frame beta chains. Rows matching on CDR3 protein sequence are summarized as one entry with the most common DNA and genes. The V and J calls here are based on TCRdb, not the publication. The sample table records about 1,500,000 distinct CDR3 sequences; approximately 40% of these occur just once. Jointly, the top ten make up roughly 8.2% of the sample.

The germline V gene (reference sequence) supplies CDR1 MNHEY and CDR2 SMNVEV. The junction carries 13 bases between V and J, which are trimmed by 0 bases and 8 bases respectively. Including cysteine and phenylalanine, the CDR3 has 14 amino acids. The kept DNA is CDR3 alone, 42 bases in frame from the first base. This clonotype showed up just a few times. It lacks a known antigen. Base qualities were left out, and no much larger clone turns up one base away. Sequencing used blood. The clonotype comes from a woman aged 18-29 years in good health. The chain joins TRBV27 to TRBJ1-2, with the D gene call left open. In nucleotide form, the sequence is TGTGCCAGCAGTTTATCGAAGAGTAGGTTGGGCTACACCTTC. It encodes CASSLSKSRLGYTF.